Below, 9 T cell receptor beta chains from the same sample are listed, as sequenced in a study of control samples from healthy donors and cancer patients. Here immunoSEQ multiplex PCR was the method, and the copy in TCRdb shows in-frame clones only, minus some. The sample lists 75,000 to 95,000 clones, 84% seen once, with approximately 38% in the top ten. Sample: PBMCs. These receptors all come from a man between 65 and 85 years old with lung cancer.

The rearrangement uses TRBV19 and TRBJ2-2; tentative D call: TRBD2 (6 bases). The V gene's germline CDR1 is LNHDA and CDR2 SQIVND (reference sequence). The CDR3 extends over 16 amino acids. V was pared by 4 bases and J by 5 bases, with 17 bases between. DNA of the CDR3: TGTGCCAGTAGTACCCGATTGGGGGGAGGAACCGGGGAGCTGTTTTTT. Translating gives CASSTRLGGGTGELFF.

V usage is TRBV18 and J usage is TRBJ1-6; 7 bases map to TRBD1. Germline loops: CDR1 KGHSH, CDR2 LQKENI. V trimming: 3 bases; J trimming: 10 bases; junction bases outside the gene matches: 6. The CDR3 is 14 amino acids. CDR3 amino acids: CASSPDRKASPLHF. The CDR3 coding sequence is TGTGCCAGCTCACCGGACAGGAAGGCATCACCCCTCCACTTT.

The chain recombines TRBV10-1 with TRBJ1-4; no clear D gene. The CDR3 covers 15 residues. Trimming removed 6 bases at V and 6 bases at J, with 17 bases between. Germline CDR1 reads WNHNN; CDR2 reads SYGVQD (reference sequence). The CDR3 DNA is TGCGCCAGCAGCCCTGGACTTGCTGCACATGAAAAACTGTTTTTT. This encodes CASSPGLAAHEKLFF.

This clone was counted between two and nine times. The V call is TRBV6-2 or TRBV6-3, the J call TRBJ1-2; D uncertain. The V gene's germline CDR1 is MNHEY and CDR2 SVGEGT. V was clipped by 5 bases and J by 2 bases, with 9 bases between them. The CDR3 is 13 residues long. The CDR3: CASSTLINYGYTF. CDR3 bases: TGTGCCAGCAGTACCTTAATCAACTATGGCTACACCTTC.

The sample holds a few counts of this clone. The chain joins TRBV6-6 to TRBJ2-1, with 11 bases matching TRBD1. Trimming took 5 bases from V and 9 from J; bases not matched to a gene: 6. Per the germline V gene, CDR1 is MNHNY and CDR2 is SVGAGI (reference sequence). The CDR3 is 14 amino acids. CDR3 nucleotides: TGTGCCAGCAGTAAGGACAGGGGGCGGAGTGAGCAGTTCTTC. It yields the protein CASSKDRGRSEQFF.

The chain has TRBV7-2 and TRBJ2-7; 9 nucleotides line up with TRBD1. Germline loops: CDR1 SGHTA, CDR2 FQGNSA. The CDR3 is 13 residues long. Trimming at V came to 4 bases and at J to 2 bases, leaving 0 bases not matched to a gene. The CDR3 region is CASSWTGAYEQYF. CDR3 in DNA: TGTGCCAGCAGCTGGACAGGGGCCTACGAGCAGTACTTC.

This chain links TRBV11-2 with TRBJ2-7; 9 bases are shared with TRBD2. V was pared by 1 base and J by 6 bases, with 7 bases of the junction left unmatched. Germline CDR1 reads SGHAT; CDR2 reads FQNNGV. The CDR3 is 15 residues long. CDR3 in amino acids: CASSLVGGGAFEQYF. The DNA of the CDR3 is TGTGCCAGCAGCTTAGTTGGCGGGGGGGCCTTCGAGCAGTACTTC.

The V call is TRBV11-2, the J call TRBJ1-1; no firm D call. The ends were cut back, 5 bases at V and 1 base at J, with 11 bases in the middle. Germline CDR1 reads SGHAT; CDR2 reads FQNNGV. The CDR3 has 14 amino acids. The CDR3 here is CASSPRGRNTEAFF. In DNA, the CDR3 is TGTGCCAGCAGCCCCAGAGGTAGGAACACTGAAGCTTTCTTT.

V and J are TRBV7-9 and TRBJ2-1; maybe TRBD1 (6 bases). The V end lost 6 bases, the J end lost 0 bases, and 12 bases lay between the germline ends. This CDR3 comprises 15 residues. Germline CDR1 reads SEHNR; CDR2 reads FQNEAQ (reference sequence). The CDR3 reads CASRPGESSYNEQFF. In DNA, the CDR3 is TGTGCCAGCAGGCCAGGGGAGAGCTCCTACAATGAGCAGTTCTTC.